Below, one TCR beta chain is given with its context. This clonotype turned up a few times. Its antigen specificity is not known. Base quality data are lacking; no much larger clone is found one base away. The treatment or condition label of this sample denotes: live attenuated yellow fever vaccine strain. At each blood-draw timepoint, two biological replicates of bulk PBMCs were obtained. PBMCs were isolated from peripheral blood using a standard Ficoll-Paque protocol. TriZol was used to extract RNA from bulk PBMCs, CD4 and CD8 fractions, and dextramer-positive and dextramer-negative fractions. This specimen belongs to a study of T cells after yellow fever vaccination (dated by TCRdb to the late 2010s). Broadly, across the study: The SMART-Seq v4 Ultra Low Input RNA kit was used to prepare libraries from fractions with low cell numbers. To follow T-cell clones before and after primary and booster YFV17D yellow fever vaccination, bulk TCR alpha and beta repertoires were sequenced over time. Two healthy male donors made up the cohort, one aged 18 to 29 years and the other aged 30 to 40 years. Bulk PBMC replicates and cell subsets were isolated from blood drawn at multiple timepoints before and after both primary and secondary immunization. What the authors observed across the whole study: Because abundant contaminating clonotypes from the bulk population could be contained in FACS-sorted repertoires, computational filtering was required. A small share of clonotypes occurred in both CD4 and CD8 compartments, likely arising from convergent recombination. Most clones expanded after primary vaccination were re-detected after the booster (around 96% of CD4 and around 86% of CD8), suggesting broad memory maintenance. Compared with the primary T-cell response, the secondary T-cell response was faster but weaker, reaching its peak on day 5 rather than on day 15. The study included only two donors, which limits how far the findings can be generalized.

The sequencing machine was an Illumina NovaSeq 6000. TCR cDNA was made using 5'RACE template switching, a step that added a universal primer site and unique molecular identifiers. Priming of cDNA synthesis was performed from both the TCR alpha and TCR beta constant segments. Two PCR steps were used to amplify libraries, with sample barcodes and sequencing adapters being added in the second step. Sequencing of libraries was done on Illumina HiSeq 2500 (2x100 bp) or NovaSeq (2x150 bp). Per the source publication's procedure: MIGEC handled demultiplexing of reads and collapsing into UMI consensus sequences, while MiXCR performed V(D)J alignment. Vaccine-responding clonotypes were identified with edgeR using replicate PBMC samples, with FDR below 0.01 and a log2 fold change above 5 up to day 15 being required. Each bulk clonotype received a CD4 or CD8 identity based on whether the sequenced CD4 or CD8 repertoire contained that clonotype at higher abundance. Through fastp at Q25 and MiXCR, TCRdb rebuilt clones from the public reads, retaining in-frame beta chains. Records with the same CDR3 protein are collapsed into one entry carrying the most frequent genes and DNA. In this record, the V and J calls reflect TCRdb's handling and not the investigators' own analysis. The sample contains 300,000 or so distinct CDR3 sequences, almost 4% of them found a single time. In total, the top ten clones hold less than 25% of the sample.

CDR3 length: 15 amino acids, cysteine to phenylalanine. Kept here is only the CDR3 DNA, which spans 45 bases and is read in frame from base 1. CDR1 and CDR2, looked up from the germline V gene, are MNHEY and SVGEGT. V and J are truncated by 6 bases and 5 bases respectively, leaving an intervening sequence of 17 bases. The chain uses TRBV6-2 or TRBV6-3 and TRBJ2-1; D gene: possibly TRBD2, on 5 matching bases. The sequenced sample was PBMCs, obtained 5 days after the yellow fever booster vaccination. The sequence came from a man aged 18 to 30 who received the YFV17D yellow fever vaccine. Here the CDR3 is given as CASSPDGLTHNEQFF. The nucleotides read TGTGCCAGCAGCCCGGATGGACTGACTCACAATGAGCAGTTCTTC.